A selection of T cell receptor beta chains follows, all from one sample in a study of OX40 agonist ivuxolimab in advanced cancers. Libraries were prepared by immunoSEQ multiplex PCR; TCRdb keeps only in-frame clonotypes and omits some of them. This sample has 70,000 to 75,000 clones, with over 80% found just once. Here the sequenced sample was CD4+ or CD8+ T cells sorted from blood, taken in a trial of the OX40 agonist ivuxolimab. The source of these receptors is an adult with an advanced solid tumor such as melanoma, head and neck, liver or kidney cancer. Each CDR3 is given with its conserved first and last residue. The D gene is left open where the match is weak. Some rows have no size entry. The others give once, few or many, or a class for an expanded clone.

DNA	CDR3	D	size	V	J
TGTGCCAGTACTCTGACAGGAGGCAATGAGCAGTTCTTC	CASTLTGGNEQFF	.	.	TRBV19	TRBJ2-1
TGTGCCAGCAGTTTATCCTTCGGAAATGGCTACACCTTC	CASSLSFGNGYTF	.	few	TRBV28	TRBJ1-2
TGCGCCAGCAGCGGGACAGGTCTGAACACTGAAGCTTTCTTT	CASSGTGLNTEAFF	TRBD1	once	TRBV5-1	TRBJ1-1
TGTGCCAGCACACTAGCGGGAGCTCGTCCCTACAATGAGCAGTTCTTC	CASTLAGARPYNEQFF	TRBD2	.	TRBV4-2	TRBJ2-1
TGTGCCAGCAGTCGGGACTACTCCTACAATGAGCAGTTCTTC	CASSRDYSYNEQFF	TRBD2	.	TRBV27	TRBJ2-1
TGTGCCAGCAGCTTGGGGCCGAACAGCAATCAGCCCCAGCATTTT	CASSLGPNSNQPQHF	.	.	TRBV5-4	TRBJ1-5
TGTGCCAGCAGTAAAAATAGGGGCAATCAGCCCCAGCATTTT	CASSKNRGNQPQHF	.	.	TRBV6-1	TRBJ1-5
TGTGCCAGCTCACGGCGATTTGAGGAGGGTACTGACTATGGCTACACCTTC	CASSRRFEEGTDYGYTF	.	few	TRBV18	TRBJ1-2
TGTGCCAGCAGCTTATCCGGGCTAGCGAATGAAAAACTGTTTTTT	CASSLSGLANEKLFF	.	.	TRBV7-2	TRBJ1-4
TGTGCCAGCAGCTTAGGACAACACACAGATACGCAGTATTTT	CASSLGQHTDTQYF	.	.	TRBV9	TRBJ2-3
TGTGCCAGCAGTTACTCGATAATCGGTAAAGTGGGTGGCTACACCTTC	CASSYSIIGKVGGYTF	.	.	TRBV6-6	TRBJ1-2
TGTGCCAGCAGCTCCCACCAGGGAGGATGGGATCAGCCCCAGCATTTT	CASSSHQGGWDQPQHF	.	.	TRBV11-3	TRBJ1-5
TGTGCCAGCAGCTTGGGACAGGGCCAGGGCTACGAGCAGTACTTC	CASSLGQGQGYEQYF	TRBD1	.	TRBV7-3	TRBJ2-7
TGTGCCAGCAGCTTAGCAGGGGACGGACCCGGGACAGATACGCAGTATTTT	CASSLAGDGPGTDTQYF	.	.	TRBV11-3	TRBJ2-3
TGTGCCAGCAGTTTATCGACAATTATAATAGCTAACTATGGCTACACCTTC	CASSLSTIIIANYGYTF	.	.	TRBV27	TRBJ1-2
TGTGCCAGCAGTTACCCCCAACAGGGACCTACTAACTATGGCTACACCTTC	CASSYPQQGPTNYGYTF	.	once	TRBV28	TRBJ1-2
TGTGCCAGTAGTGCAGGACTAGTGAGCACAGATACGCAGTATTTT	CASSAGLVSTDTQYF	TRBD2	.	TRBV19	TRBJ2-3
TGTGCCAGCTCACTATCGGGACAGGGGGCCGGGGAGCTGTTTTTT	CASSLSGQGAGELFF	TRBD1	.	TRBV18	TRBJ2-2
TGTGCCAGCAGCTTAGACAGTAACTATGGCTACACCTTC	CASSLDSNYGYTF	.	.	TRBV7-8	TRBJ1-2
TGTGCCAGTAGTACCACGGTAGGGGAGGACACTGAAGCTTTCTTT	CASSTTVGEDTEAFF	.	.	TRBV19	TRBJ1-1
TGTGCCAGCAGCCCCCGGACTAGCTCCTACGAGCAGTACTTC	CASSPRTSSYEQYF	TRBD2	.	TRBV11-2	TRBJ2-7
TGTGCCAGTAGTCCCAGGGCGACAGTGAGAGTCTCTGGAAACACCATATATTTT	CASSPRATVRVSGNTIYF	.	.	TRBV19	TRBJ1-3
TGTGCCACCAGCAGTACGGGACTCCCAAGGAACACTGAAGCTTTCTTT	CATSSTGLPRNTEAFF	.	once	TRBV15	TRBJ1-1
TGTGCCAGTATGGACTTGAATAGGCCCGGGGAGCTGTTTTTT	CASMDLNRPGELFF	.	few	TRBV19	TRBJ2-2
TGTGCCAGTACGGACACGGGCTCTGGAAACACCATATATTTT	CASTDTGSGNTIYF	.	.	TRBV19	TRBJ1-3
TGTGCCAGTGGCCCGGGACATATTAACACCGGGGAGCTGTTTTTT	CASGPGHINTGELFF	.	.	TRBV19	TRBJ2-2
TGTGCCAGCAGCCAAGTCGACAGAAACACTGAAGCTTTCTTT	CASSQVDRNTEAFF	.	.	TRBV5-8	TRBJ1-1